The present TCR beta chain was sequenced within a study of Graves' ophthalmopathy and Graves' hyperthyroidism. CDR3 regions of TCR beta were amplified from RNA transcripts. First-round RT-PCR used HTBI primers; second-round multiplex PCR followed. TCRdb called the multiplex PCR reads again in MiXCR, with one record for every CDR3 protein. The table has a few hundred thousand distinct CDR3 sequences, under 45% seen once. V dropped 5 bases and J dropped 8 bases, with 9 bases sitting between them. The CDR3 runs to 12 residues. The germline V gene encodes CDR1 WNHNN and CDR2 SYGVQD (reference sequence). In this sample, this clonotype turned up many times. Pregnant or lactating patients and those with other autoimmune diseases or uncontrolled infections were excluded.

V and J are TRBV10-1 and TRBJ2-2; no definite D call. This receptor was identified in an adult man with Graves' hyperthyroidism. Sequences were obtained from peripheral blood or thyroid tissue (not recorded which). The CDR3 loop is CASSPSFGELFF. As DNA, the CDR3 is TGCGCCAGCAGTCCTTCGTTTGGGGAGCTGTTTTTT.